The rows below give T cell receptor beta chains drawn from one sample of a study of response to subunit inactivated influenza vaccine. TCRdb processed the RT-PCR reads anew with MiXCR; each CDR3 protein has one entry. The sample records 450,000 to 600,000 distinct CDR3 sequences, approximately 7.7% being singletons. This specimen consisted of PBMCs from blood, obtained roughly 24 months after vaccination. The receptors stem from a man aged 45-69 years who received an inactivated influenza vaccine. Each CDR3 is given with its conserved first and last residue. The order of the fields is clone size, J gene, V gene, D gene, CDR3 protein, CDR3 DNA. The D gene is left open where the match is weak. Size is omitted from some rows. Given values are once, few, many or a class for expanded clones.

few | TRBJ2-2 | TRBV11-2 | - | CASRLGFYSGPPGELFF | TGTGCCAGCAGACTGGGATTTTACTCAGGGCCCCCCGGGGAGCTGTTTTTT
many | TRBJ2-3 | TRBV6-5 | - | CASTSMADTQYF | TGTGCCAGCACCTCCATGGCAGATACGCAGTATTTT
many | TRBJ1-4 | TRBV6-5 | - | CASSYHGGIDNEKLFF | TGTGCCAGCAGTTACCATGGAGGAATCGATAATGAAAAACTGTTTTTT
many | TRBJ2-2 | TRBV7-9 | TRBD1 | CASSLRDRPETGELFF | TGTGCCAGCAGCCTGAGGGACAGACCAGAGACCGGGGAGCTGTTTTTT
few | TRBJ2-1 | TRBV12-3/TRBV12-4 | TRBD1 | CASNNPLDRGGNNEQFF | TGTGCCAGCAACAACCCTCTCGACAGGGGTGGGAACAATGAGCAGTTCTTC
few | TRBJ1-3 | TRBV20-1 | - | CSARRGTNGNTIYF | TGCAGTGCTAGACGCGGGACAAACGGAAACACCATATATTTT
- | TRBJ2-7 | TRBV5-1 | - | CASSPGLTPTYEQYF | TGCGCCAGCAGCCCCGGACTTACCCCTACCTACGAGCAGTACTTC
many | TRBJ1-2 | TRBV4-1 | - | CASSLPGAESLYGYTF | TGCGCCAGCAGCCTTCCTGGGGCCGAATCCCTATATGGCTACACCTTC
few | TRBJ2-7 | TRBV7-2 | TRBD1 | CASSDGTVNNEQYF | TGTGCCAGCAGCGACGGGACAGTAAACAACGAGCAGTACTTC
many | TRBJ2-1 | TRBV12-3/TRBV12-4 | - | CASSWTAPNEQFF | TGTGCCAGCAGCTGGACAGCACCAAATGAGCAGTTCTTC
- | TRBJ2-7 | TRBV5-6 | - | CASSLARAGESYEQYF | TGTGCCAGCAGCTTGGCTAGGGCAGGGGAGTCCTACGAGCAGTACTTC
- | TRBJ2-7 | TRBV27 | - | CASSPGRVDYEQYF | TGTGCCAGCAGCCCCGGACGGGTAGACTACGAGCAGTACTTC
many | TRBJ1-2 | TRBV7-2 | TRBD1 | CASSLAPDRDRYSYGYTF | TGTGCCAGCAGCTTAGCGCCGGACAGGGATCGGTATTCTTATGGCTACACCTTC
- | TRBJ2-5 | TRBV4-2 | - | CASSQDTWAAGGETQYF | TGTGCCAGCAGCCAAGATACTTGGGCCGCGGGCGGGGAGACCCAGTACTTC
- | TRBJ2-7 | TRBV12-3/TRBV12-4 | TRBD1 | CASSPPGQRTYEQYF | TGTGCCAGCAGCCCCCCGGGACAGAGGACGTACGAGCAGTACTTC
few | TRBJ1-2 | TRBV5-1 | TRBD1 | CASSSGGAMGGYTF | TGCGCCAGCAGTTCAGGGGGCGCGATGGGTGGCTACACCTTC
few | TRBJ2-3 | TRBV5-1 | - | CASSLARIALQGDTQYF | TGCGCCAGCAGCTTGGCCAGAATAGCTCTACAAGGGGATACGCAGTATTTT
- | TRBJ2-7 | TRBV7-2 | TRBD2 | CASSFRLAGGRHEQYF | TGTGCCAGCAGCTTCCGACTAGCGGGGGGGCGACACGAGCAGTACTTC
few | TRBJ2-1 | TRBV27 | - | CASSLKAGVGYNEQFF | TGTGCCAGCAGCCTAAAGGCAGGGGTCGGCTACAATGAGCAGTTCTTC
many | TRBJ1-1 | TRBV3-1 | - | CASSVDSNMNTEAFF | TGTGCCAGCAGCGTGGACAGCAACATGAACACTGAAGCTTTCTTT
- | TRBJ2-1 | TRBV6-1 | - | CASSELAEREQFF | TGTGCCAGCAGTGAACTAGCTGAGAGGGAGCAGTTCTTC
- | TRBJ2-7 | TRBV18 | - | CASSKAGREQYF | TGTGCCAGCTCGAAGGCAGGGCGCGAGCAGTACTTC
many | TRBJ2-1 | TRBV6-5 | TRBD1 | CASSYRRQGTYNEQFF | TGTGCCAGCAGTTACCGAAGACAGGGTACCTACAATGAGCAGTTCTTC
many | TRBJ2-7 | TRBV7-8 | TRBD1 | CASSHLDRTYEQYF | TGTGCCAGCAGCCACCTGGACAGGACCTACGAGCAGTACTTC
few | TRBJ2-7 | TRBV5-1 | - | CASSEPTGLPTYEQYF | TGCGCCAGCAGCGAACCGACGGGCCTGCCAACCTACGAGCAGTACTTC
few | TRBJ2-5 | TRBV20-1 | - | CSTLRGFGSMKETQYF | TGCAGTACCCTCCGAGGGTTCGGGAGTATGAAAGAGACCCAGTACTTC
- | TRBJ2-3 | TRBV5-1 | TRBD1 | CASSGGTATDTQYF | TGCGCCAGCAGCGGTGGGACAGCCACAGATACGCAGTATTTT
few | TRBJ2-5 | TRBV5-1 | TRBD2 | CASSSGTRSETQYF | TGCGCCAGCAGCTCCGGGACTAGGTCCGAGACCCAGTACTTC
many | TRBJ2-3 | TRBV4-1 | - | CASSQDHPLGGTQYF | TGCGCCAGCAGCCAAGATCACCCTCTGGGGGGTACGCAGTATTTT
few | TRBJ1-4 | TRBV5-5 | TRBD1 | CASSRTGYEKLFF | TGTGCCAGCAGCCGGACAGGGTATGAAAAACTGTTTTTT
many | TRBJ2-7 | TRBV12-3/TRBV12-4 | TRBD1 | CASSKTGDYEQYF | TGTGCCAGCAGTAAAACAGGGGACTACGAGCAGTACTTC
few | TRBJ2-7 | TRBV7-9 | TRBD2 | CASSSPRVTSVSYEQYF | TGTGCCAGCAGCTCCCCTCGGGTTACTAGCGTTTCCTACGAGCAGTACTTC